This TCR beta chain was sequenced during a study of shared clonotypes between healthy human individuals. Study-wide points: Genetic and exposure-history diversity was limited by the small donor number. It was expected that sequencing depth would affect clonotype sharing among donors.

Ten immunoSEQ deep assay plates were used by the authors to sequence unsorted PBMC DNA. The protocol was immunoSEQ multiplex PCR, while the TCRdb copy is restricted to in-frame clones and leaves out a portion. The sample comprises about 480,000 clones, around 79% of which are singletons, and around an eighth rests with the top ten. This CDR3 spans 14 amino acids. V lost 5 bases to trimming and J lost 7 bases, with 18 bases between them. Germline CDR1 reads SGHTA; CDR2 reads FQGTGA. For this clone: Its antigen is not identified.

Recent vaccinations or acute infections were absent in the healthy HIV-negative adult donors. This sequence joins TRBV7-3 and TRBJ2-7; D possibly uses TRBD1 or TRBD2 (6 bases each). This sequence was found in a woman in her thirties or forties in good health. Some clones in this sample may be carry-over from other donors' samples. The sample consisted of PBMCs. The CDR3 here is CASSTRGLPREQYF. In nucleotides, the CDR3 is TGTGCCAGCAGCACCCGGGGGCTCCCTCGGGAGCAGTACTTC.